A single sample is the source of the 27 T cell receptor beta chains below, sequenced in a study of blood T cell repertoires in COVID-19. Profiling relied on immunoSEQ multiplex PCR, and the TCRdb table lists in-frame clones only, not all of them. The profile shows hundreds of thousands of clones, about 90% of them singletons. Sequenced material: PBMCs or T cells enriched from blood (not recorded which). The receptors stem from a woman in her late teens or twenties who had recovered from COVID-19.

The gene calls are TRBV24-1 and TRBJ2-5, with a possible D match to TRBD2 (6 bases). Germline lookup yields CDR1 KGHDR and CDR2 SFDVKD. The CDR3 extends over 16 amino acids. Trimming took off 3 bases at V and 1 base at J, with 14 bases between the two ends. As DNA, the CDR3 is TGTGCCACCAGTGATAGCGGGCGCGCCAGCCAAGAGACCCAGTACTTC. It encodes CATSDSGRASQETQYF.

The chain links TRBV12-3 or TRBV12-4 to TRBJ2-7, with 8 bases lining up with TRBD2. The CDR3 contains 13 residues. The V gene end was trimmed by 5 bases and the J gene end by 6 bases; junction bases not matched to a gene: 6. The CDR3 DNA follows: TGTGCCAGCAGTCTAGGACTAGCTTCCGAGCAGTACTTC. Protein sequence: CASSLGLASEQYF.

The genes are TRBV11-2 and TRBJ2-7; unclear D gene. CDR1 SGHAT and CDR2 FQNNGV come from the germline V gene. Trimming took 0 bases from V and 2 from J, leaving 8 bases between them. The CDR3 has 14 amino acids. The chain's CDR3 is CASSLDFLAYEQYF. CDR3 in DNA: TGTGCCAGCAGCTTAGACTTCCTAGCCTACGAGCAGTACTTC.

J is TRBJ1-5 and V is TRBV7-9; 7 bases align to TRBD1. Germline V CDR1 and CDR2: SEHNR, FQNEAQ (reference sequence). CDR3 length: 15 residues. With V trimmed by 5 bases and J by 0 bases, 4 bases remained unmatched. DNA of the CDR3: TGTGCCAGCAGCCGCGGGACAGATAGCAATCAGCCCCAGCATTTT. This codes for CASSRGTDSNQPQHF.

The CDR3 region is CASSISGQGEWDRKLFF. In DNA, the CDR3 is TGTGCCAGTAGTATATCCGGACAGGGGGAGTGGGATAGGAAACTGTTTTTT. This chain links TRBV19 with TRBJ1-4, with TRBD1 matching 10 bases. Germline V gene lookup returns CDR1 LNHDA and CDR2 SQIVND (reference sequence). This CDR3 spans 17 amino acids. Trimming cost V 2 bases and J 11 bases; bases outside gene matches: 14.

The chain has TRBV5-1 and TRBJ1-2, with TRBD1 matching over 8 bases. The V and J ends lost 0 bases and 8 bases, in that order; junction bases with no gene match: 6. The CDR3 consists of 14 residues. Germline CDR1 and CDR2: SGHRS and YFSETQ. The CDR3, as DNA: TGCGCCAGCAGCTTGGGACAGGGGATAAGAGGCTACACCTTC. The encoded protein is CASSLGQGIRGYTF.

This CDR3 reads CASSYGQANGYTF. The CDR3 DNA reads TGTGCCAGCAGTTACGGACAAGCTAATGGCTACACCTTC. The chain is built from TRBV6-2 or TRBV6-3 and TRBJ1-2; weak D call: TRBD1 (5 bases). Between the trimmed V and J ends, which lost 2 bases and 6 bases, there was a span of 10 bases. The CDR3 length is 13 residues. In germline, CDR1 is MNHEY, CDR2 SVGEGT.

The chain combines TRBV5-1 with TRBJ1-3; 7 positions agree with TRBD1. CDR3 size: 16 residues. The junction had 6 bases not matched to a gene; V was cut back by 3 bases and J by 0 bases. Germline loops: CDR1 SGHRS, CDR2 YFSETQ. This CDR3 reads CASSWGQPNSGNTIYF. The DNA for the CDR3 is TGCGCCAGCAGCTGGGGACAGCCGAACTCTGGAAACACCATATATTTT.

The V gene is TRBV3-1 (or the pseudogene TRBV3-2), the J gene TRBJ2-1; 7 bases are a match to TRBD2. The CDR3 sequence is 13 residues long. The V and J ends lost 4 bases and 5 bases, in that order; junction bases with no gene match: 2. Germline V gene sequence: CDR1 LGHDT, CDR2 YNNKEL (reference sequence). In DNA, the CDR3 is TGTGCCAGCAGCCCAGCGGGAAACAATGAGCAGTTCTTC. This translates into CASSPAGNNEQFF.

The chain employs TRBV5-1 and TRBJ1-1; a possible D gene is TRBD1 (6 bases). The V end lost 9 bases, the J end lost 3 bases, and 18 bases lay between the germline ends. Germline loops: CDR1 SGHRS, CDR2 YFSETQ. The CDR3 runs 14 residues. The CDR3: CATNTGRGDTEAFF. The CDR3 coding sequence is TGCGCCACCAACACAGGGAGAGGAGACACTGAAGCTTTCTTT.

A remark on this clone: Other DNA sequences in this specimen translate into the identical CDR3. This chain connects TRBV7-2 to TRBJ1-2, with TRBD1 matching over 7 bases. The CDR3 is 14 amino acids. The V and J ends lost 4 bases and 1 base, in that order; junction bases with no gene match: 3. The germline V gene has CDR1 SGHTA and CDR2 FQGNSA. The CDR3 spells CASSSQGGNYGYTF. Here the CDR3 DNA reads TGTGCCAGCAGCTCCCAGGGGGGTAACTATGGCTACACCTTC.

J is TRBJ2-1 and V is TRBV27; TRBD2 aligns across 10 bases. The V gene end was trimmed by 5 bases and the J gene end by 8 bases; junction bases not matched to a gene: 18. Germline V gene data show CDR1 as MNHEY and CDR2 as SMNVEV (reference sequence). The CDR3 is made up of 18 amino acids. CDR3 loop: CASSPYGSGRLRGYEQFF. CDR3 nucleotide sequence: TGTGCCAGCAGTCCCTATGGTAGCGGGAGGCTCCGGGGGTATGAGCAGTTCTTC.

V usage is TRBV7-9 and J usage is TRBJ2-7; 7 bases are a match to TRBD2. V was clipped by 0 bases and J by 1 base; unmatched bases: 0. Germline lookup yields CDR1 SEHNR and CDR2 FQNEAQ (reference sequence). The length of the CDR3 is 14 residues. In DNA, the CDR3 is TGTGCCAGCAGCTTAGCGGGAGGGTCCTACGAGCAGTACTTC. It specifies CASSLAGGSYEQYF. Using reference TRBV7-9 and TRBJ2-7 for the parts outside the CDR3, the full variable domain is DTGVSQNPRHKITKRGQNVTFRCDPISEHNRLYWYRQTLGQGPEFLTYFQNEAQLEKSRLLSDRFSAERPKGSFSTLEIQRTEQGDSAMYLCASSLAGGSYEQYFGPGTRLTVT.

This chain joins TRBV5-4 and TRBJ2-5, with a tentative D call TRBD1 (7 bases). The V end lost 4 bases, the J end lost 2 bases, and 12 bases lay between the germline ends. The CDR3 contains 14 residues. The germline V gene encodes CDR1 SGHNT and CDR2 YYREEE (reference sequence). Written as DNA, the CDR3 is TGTGCCAGCAGCCCAGGGGGGCTTCAAGAGACCCAGTACTTC. Its translation: CASSPGGLQETQYF. The full variable domain, in which reference TRBV5-4 and TRBJ2-5 provide the parts outside the CDR3, is ETGVTQSPTHLIKTRGQQVTLRCSSQSGHNTVSWYQQALGQGPQFIFQYYREEENGRGNFPPRFSGLQFPNYSSELNVNALELDDSALYLCASSPGGLQETQYFGPGTRLLVL.

CDR3 coding DNA: TGTGCCAGCAGGACAACTGCGAGCTCCTACAATGAGCAGTTCTTC. Translated, it gives CASRTTASSYNEQFF. This chain connects TRBV6-5 to TRBJ2-1; unclear D gene. The CDR3 extends over 15 amino acids. The germline CDR1 and CDR2 sequences are MNHEY and SVGAGI. Deletions cut 6 bases from V and 0 bases from J, with 12 bases between.

This chain uses TRBV18 with TRBJ1-5; weak D call: TRBD1 (6 bases). Trimming took 0 bases from V and 4 from J, leaving 10 bases between them. This CDR3 is built from 15 residues. The germline gives CDR1 KGHSH, CDR2 LQKENI. The CDR3 bases are TGTGCCAGCTCACCACCGGAGGGGGGGAATCAGCCCCAGCATTTT. Protein sequence: CASSPPEGGNQPQHF.

The chain has TRBV7-2 and TRBJ2-1; D unresolved. In germline, CDR1 is SGHTA, CDR2 FQGNSA. The V and J ends lost 1 base and 5 bases respectively, with 18 bases between them. The CDR3 covers 17 residues. The CDR3 DNA reads TGTGCCAGCAGCTTAGTGGCTTCGAGGATCCCAAACAATGAGCAGTTCTTC. Translated: CASSLVASRIPNNEQFF.

The chain is built from TRBV2 and TRBJ1-4; maybe TRBD1 (5 bases). The CDR3 consists of 14 residues. CDR1 and CDR2 (germline): SNHLY, FYNNEI. V was cut by 4 bases and J by 4 bases, with 10 bases left in between. CDR3 nucleotide sequence: TGTGCCAGCAGTGTGGGAGGGGTTAATGAAAAACTGTTTTTT. Protein sequence: CASSVGGVNEKLFF.

As DNA, the CDR3 is TGTGCCACCAGCAGAGGAGGAAACCGGGACACGCATCGGGGCACTGAAGCTTTCTTT. Protein: CATSRGGNRDTHRGTEAFF. The V gene is TRBV15, the J gene TRBJ1-1; a possible D gene is TRBD1 (6 bases). The germline CDR1 and CDR2 sequences are LNHNV and YYDKDF (reference sequence). With 1 base removed from V and 4 bases from J, the gap between germline ends came to 25 bases. This CDR3 has 19 residues.

This chain links TRBV28 with TRBJ1-1; D might be TRBD1 (5 bases). The germline V gene has CDR1 MDHEN and CDR2 SYDVKM. This CDR3 is built from 12 residues. V was shortened by 2 bases and J by 11 bases, with 12 bases between the two germline ends. This CDR3 is CASSLKGRGAFF. For the CDR3, the DNA is TGTGCCAGCAGTTTAAAGGGTAGGGGCGCTTTCTTT. The full variable domain, rest sourced from reference TRBV28 and TRBJ1-1, is DVKVTQSSRYLVKRTGEKVFLECVQDMDHENMFWYRQDPGLGLRLIYFSYDVKMKEKGDIPEGYSVSREKKERFSLILESASTNQTSMYLCASSLKGRGAFFGQGTRLTVV.

The genes are TRBV28 and TRBJ1-2, with D unresolved. Germline CDR1 is MDHEN and CDR2 is SYDVKM. The germline V and J ends were trimmed by 6 bases and 3 bases, with 11 bases remaining between them. The CDR3 runs 13 residues. The CDR3 region is CASRSTSHYGYTF. The CDR3 coding sequence is TGTGCCAGCAGGTCCACTAGTCACTATGGCTACACCTTC.

The chain recombines TRBV19 with TRBJ2-1; D might be TRBD2 (5 bases). Germline V gene data show CDR1 as LNHDA and CDR2 as SQIVND (reference sequence). Trimming shortened V by 7 bases and J by 5 bases, and 18 bases separated the two germline ends. The CDR3 length is 15 residues. This chain's CDR3 is CASTPFRGYDNEQFF. The DNA for the CDR3 is TGTGCCAGTACCCCTTTTAGAGGGTACGACAATGAGCAGTTCTTC.

The CDR3 protein is CATDRYGGNQPQHF. The CDR3 DNA follows: TGTGCCACCGATCGATACGGAGGCAATCAGCCCCAGCATTTT. The V and J genes are TRBV19 and TRBJ1-5; the D is unclear. Germline V gene lookup returns CDR1 LNHDA and CDR2 SQIVND (reference sequence). Trimming stripped 10 bases from V and 2 bases from J, with 15 bases between. This CDR3 has 14 amino acids.

The chain couples TRBV9 to TRBJ1-2; D possibly corresponds to TRBD1 (6 bases). Trimming took 3 bases from V and 8 from J, leaving 14 bases between them. The CDR3 covers 13 residues. The germline V gene encodes CDR1 SGDLS and CDR2 YYNGEE. CDR3 loop: CASSEGQYGGYTF. The CDR3 coding sequence is TGTGCCAGCAGCGAAGGACAGTACGGGGGCTACACCTTC. Looking up the rest from reference TRBV9 and TRBJ1-2 gives the full variable domain: DSGVTQTPKHLITATGQRVTLRCSPRSGDLSVYWYQQSLDQGLQFLIQYYNGEERAKGNILERFSAQQFPDLHSELNLSSLELGDSALYFCASSEGQYGGYTFGSGTRLTVV.

Here the CDR3 DNA reads TGTGCCAGCAGTGAATCCCCACCCCGGGGGAGCACAGATACGCAGTATTTT. Encoded protein: CASSESPPRGSTDTQYF. The chain couples TRBV25-1 to TRBJ2-3; maybe TRBD2 (6 bases). The CDR3 covers 17 residues. Germline V gene sequence: CDR1 MGHDK, CDR2 SYGVNS. V was pared by 1 base and J by 0 bases, with 14 bases between.

This chain joins TRBV3-1 (or the pseudogene TRBV3-2) and TRBJ1-3; D is ambiguous. CDR3 length: 16 residues. V gave up 0 bases and J gave up 0 bases, with 9 bases separating them. The germline V gene has CDR1 LGHDT and CDR2 YNNKEL (reference sequence). CDR3 in amino acids: CASSQDAGNSGNTIYF. The CDR3 DNA reads as TGTGCCAGCAGCCAAGACGCAGGAAACTCTGGAAACACCATATATTTT.

This rearrangement joins TRBV2 to TRBJ2-3, with 8 bases identical to TRBD2. CDR1 and CDR2 (germline): SNHLY, FYNNEI. CDR3 length equals 14 residues. The trim removed 6 bases at V and 5 bases at J, leaving 7 bases unmatched. Here the CDR3 reads CASSGTRGKDTQYF. In DNA, the CDR3 is TGTGCCAGCAGCGGGACTAGAGGGAAAGATACGCAGTATTTT.